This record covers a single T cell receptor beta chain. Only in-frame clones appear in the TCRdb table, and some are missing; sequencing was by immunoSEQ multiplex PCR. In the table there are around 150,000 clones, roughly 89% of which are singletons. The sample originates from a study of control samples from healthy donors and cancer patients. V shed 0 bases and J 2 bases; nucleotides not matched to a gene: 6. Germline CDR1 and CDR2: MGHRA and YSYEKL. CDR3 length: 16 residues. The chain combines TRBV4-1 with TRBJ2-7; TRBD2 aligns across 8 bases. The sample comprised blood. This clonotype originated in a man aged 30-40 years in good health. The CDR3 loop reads CASSQDPGGAAYEQYF. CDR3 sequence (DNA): TGCGCCAGCAGCCAAGATCCGGGAGGGGCGGCCTACGAGCAGTACTTC.